This TCR beta chain was documented in a study of T-cell reconstitution after alpha-beta-depleted transplantation in children. Study-level points and caveats: One year post-transplant, T-cell counts and diversity were largely derived from T cells produced anew. Some patients owed their high day-60 TCRbeta diversity to surviving recipient T cells and thymic progenitors. Expanded graft clones numbering several hundred reportedly gave rise to alpha-beta T cells about two months after transplant.

This clonotype was observed at least ten times. The target antigen is unknown. This CDR3 is built from 14 residues. Deletions cut 3 bases from V and 4 bases from J, with 12 bases between. CDR1 and CDR2 from the germline V gene are MDHEN and SYDVKM. Library preparation (for TCRbeta) was performed with unique molecular identifiers. Each CDR3 protein is one row after TCRdb ran MiXCR on the PCR reads. The table lists 200,000 to 250,000 distinct CDR3 sequences, roughly 6.6% of them singletons, with 4.5% to 6.5% in the top ten. The chain carries TRBV28 and TRBJ1-1; possible D gene TRBD1, 6 bases. The input for sequencing was PBMCs, taken before TCRalphabeta/CD19-depleted stem cell transplant. This clonotype was obtained from a boy aged 2-15 years with acute lymphoblastic leukemia, due to receive a stem cell transplant. The CDR3 bases are TGTGCCAGCAGTTTTAATTCACAGGGCACTGAAGCTTTCTTT. Translating gives CASSFNSQGTEAFF.